This T cell receptor (beta chain) was identified during a study of cytomegalovirus exposure and HLA in healthy donors. The study ran its PCR with 60 Vbeta and 13 Jbeta primers. This table comes from immunoSEQ multiplex PCR, and its TCRdb copy is limited to in-frame clones, with some not included. This listing includes over 45,000 clones. The donors (healthy individuals) were bone marrow donors. Comments on this clone: Its antigen is unknown.

Germline V CDR1 and CDR2: SGHDT, YYEEEE. V shed 4 bases and J shed 4 bases, with 11 bases lying between them. This CDR3 region has 13 residues. Study-wide findings and caveats: As immune exposure information, only CMV serostatus was available. Many donors carried some public TCRs, although rarity characterized most TCR sequences.

J is TRBJ1-2 and V is TRBV5-6; D remains ambiguous. Sequenced input: PBMCs. The TCR was taken from a woman between 18 and 29 years old in good health and CMV-seronegative. The DNA of the CDR3 is TGTGCCAGCAGCCGAGTGGGCCTCTATGGCTACACCTTC. Residues: CASSRVGLYGYTF.